This T cell receptor delta chain was identified in a study of gamma-delta chains in newborns, infants, children. Per germline, CDR1 TSWWSYY and CDR2 QGS. This CDR3 spans 17 amino acids. The V and J ends lost 2 bases and 7 bases, in that order; junction bases with no gene match: 16. TCRdb re-called the reads using CATT. The table has fewer than 5,000 delta-chain clones, approximately 35% seen once. Material for sequencing was blood. The chain employs TRDV1 and TRDJ1; TRDD3 matches 7 bases. The receptor comes from a child who received the measles vaccine. This CDR3 is CALGEGLPTLLGPKLIF. The CDR3 DNA follows: TGTGCTCTTGGGGAAGGGCTTCCCACATTACTGGGGCCTAAACTCATCTTT.